The next 24 T cell receptor beta chains were all read from a single sample in a study of blood T cell repertoires in COVID-19. Sequencing used immunoSEQ multiplex PCR; TCRdb keeps in-frame clones, though not all of them. In the table there are some 87,000 clones, more than 60% of which are singletons. The sample comprised peripheral blood. These receptors were taken from a woman aged 80 or over with active or convalescent COVID-19.

This chain links TRBV30 with TRBJ2-7, with D possibly being TRBD1 (6 bases). Trimming took off 0 bases at V and 2 bases at J, with 11 bases between the two ends. Germline CDR1 and CDR2: GTSNPN and SVGIG (reference sequence). CDR3 length: 14 residues. The CDR3 region is CAWSVWGQAYEQYF. The CDR3 DNA reads TGTGCCTGGAGTGTATGGGGACAAGCCTACGAGCAGTACTTC.

CDR3: CASSQDGNRDQAFF. The CDR3 DNA sequence: TGCGCCAGCAGCCAAGACGGAAACAGGGATCAAGCTTTCTTT. V usage is TRBV4-3 and J usage is TRBJ1-1; a weak D match, TRBD1 (6 bases). The CDR3 covers 14 residues. Looked up from germline, CDR1 is LGHNA and CDR2 is YSLEER. Trimming pared 0 bases from V and 9 bases from J, leaving 14 bases between.

J is TRBJ2-5 and V is TRBV5-1; TRBD2 aligns across 7 bases. Unmatched junction bases numbered 0, after V lost 1 base and J lost 0 bases. The CDR3 loop spans 14 amino acids. Germline assignment: CDR1 SGHRS and CDR2 YFSETQ. CDR3 in DNA: TGCGCCAGCAGCTTGAGCGGGAACCAAGAGACCCAGTACTTC. Its protein is CASSLSGNQETQYF.

The V and J genes are TRBV27 and TRBJ2-2, with D perhaps TRBD2 (7 bases). This CDR3 has 15 amino acids. Deletions cut 7 bases from V and 7 bases from J, with 19 bases between. Per germline, CDR1 MNHEY and CDR2 SMNVEV (reference sequence). In nucleotides, the CDR3 is TGTGCCAGCATGGGGTGGCGGGGGCGGGTCGGGGAGCTGTTTTTT. This translates into CASMGWRGRVGELFF.

This clone was observed a single time. CDR3 DNA sequence: TGTGCCAGCAGTCAGGACAGGGTGTCGGCAGATACGCAGTATTTT. Its protein product is CASSQDRVSADTQYF. The chain couples TRBV6-2 or TRBV6-3 to TRBJ2-3, with 8 bases identical to TRBD1. There are 15 residues in the CDR3. Looked up from germline, CDR1 is MNHEY and CDR2 is SVGEGT. The junction had 8 bases not matched to a gene; V was cut back by 5 bases and J by 4 bases.

The chain's CDR3 is CATSRDHGSNQPQHF. For the CDR3, the DNA is TGTGCCACCAGCAGAGATCACGGTAGCAATCAGCCCCAGCATTTT. The chain links TRBV15 to TRBJ1-5; D gene unclear. The CDR3 loop spans 15 amino acids. V lost 0 bases and J lost 0, with 6 bases in between. CDR1 and CDR2 (germline): LNHNV, YYDKDF (reference sequence).

The V and J genes are TRBV7-8 and TRBJ2-7; tentatively, D is TRBD1 (6 bases). CDR1 SGHVS and CDR2 FQNEAQ come from the germline V gene. V was trimmed by 8 bases and J by 7 bases, leaving 12 bases between them. This CDR3 spans 11 amino acids. CDR3: CASSLQGEQYF. The CDR3 DNA sequence: TGTGCCAGCTCCCTACAGGGTGAGCAGTACTTC.

The CDR3 is CASSLQRGGLHEQFF. The CDR3 region has the DNA TGTGCCAGCAGTTTACAGCGGGGGGGCTTACATGAGCAGTTCTTC. The rearrangement joins TRBV27 to TRBJ2-1, with 10 bases lining up with TRBD2. This CDR3 is built from 15 residues. V was clipped by 2 bases and J by 8 bases; unmatched bases: 6. Per the germline V gene, CDR1 is MNHEY and CDR2 is SMNVEV (reference sequence).

Here the CDR3 reads CASSDRHRARSEKLFF. CDR3 DNA sequence: TGTGCCAGCAGTGACCGTCACAGGGCGAGGTCTGAAAAACTGTTTTTT. The chain links TRBV6-1 to TRBJ1-4, with TRBD1 as a possible D gene (6 bases). V was shortened by 3 bases and J by 7 bases, with 18 bases between the two germline ends. Germline lookup yields CDR1 MNHNS and CDR2 SASEGT. The CDR3 runs to 16 residues.

The chain joins TRBV11-1 to TRBJ1-1; D possibly corresponds to TRBD1 (5 bases). The CDR3 spans 15 residues. V was trimmed by 0 bases and J by 8 bases, leaving 16 bases between them. Looked up from germline, CDR1 is SGHAT and CDR2 is FQDESV (reference sequence). CDR3 residues: CASSLAEPGQGEAFF. The CDR3 coding sequence is TGTGCCAGCAGCTTAGCAGAACCTGGGCAGGGCGAAGCTTTCTTT.

V and J are TRBV10-3 and TRBJ1-5; D gene uncertain. There are 14 residues in the CDR3. The germline V and J ends were trimmed by 4 bases and 2 bases, with 9 bases remaining between them. The germline V gene has CDR1 ENHRY and CDR2 SYGVKD. The CDR3 coding sequence is TGTGCCATCAGTGTAGCGCGGGGCAATCAGCCCCAGCATTTT. It is translated as CAISVARGNQPQHF.

The chain recombines TRBV3-1 (or the pseudogene TRBV3-2) with TRBJ1-5; D not certain. The germline V gene has CDR1 LGHDT and CDR2 YNNKEL (reference sequence). CDR3 length: 17 residues. V shed 2 bases and J shed 2 bases, with 16 bases lying between them. CDR3 DNA: TGTGCCAGCAGCCAATCCAAGTCCGGGTGGGGCAATCAGCCCCAGCATTTT. Residues: CASSQSKSGWGNQPQHF.

Concerning this clone: An end of the junction differs from the germline gene, which may be a read error. V and J are TRBV6-2 or TRBV6-3 and TRBJ2-7; 10 nucleotides align to TRBD2. The CDR3 totals 16 residues. CDR1 MNHEY and CDR2 SVGEGT come from the germline V gene. The CDR3 reads CASSYWESSGGYEQYF. CDR3 DNA: TGTGCCAGCAGCTACTGGGAGTCTAGCGGGGGTTACGAGCAGTACTTC.

In its sample, this clone was seen once. V usage is TRBV7-3 and J usage is TRBJ2-7; the D is unclear. The CDR3 consists of 11 residues. The germline V gene encodes CDR1 SGHTA and CDR2 FQGTGA. V was cut by 5 bases and J by 7 bases, with 9 bases left in between. This CDR3 is CASSTPTEQYF. Written as DNA, the CDR3 is TGTGCCAGCAGCACACCGACAGAGCAGTACTTC.

The chain employs TRBV5-4 and TRBJ1-2; possibly TRBD1 for D (5 bases). This CDR3 has 12 amino acids. Trimming left V 7 bases short and J 7 bases short, with 14 bases between. CDR1 is SGHNT, CDR2 YYREEE, per germline (reference sequence). In DNA form, the CDR3 reads TGTGCCAGCTTGGGGGGAATAGGTGGCTACACCTTC. It translates to CASLGGIGGYTF.

The rearrangement links TRBV5-4 to TRBJ2-5; D might be TRBD1 (6 bases). The CDR3 is 14 amino acids. Germline V gene data show CDR1 as SGHNT and CDR2 as YYREEE (reference sequence). V lost 4 bases and J lost 0, with 10 bases in between. The CDR3 is CASSQGQNQETQYF. For the CDR3, the DNA is TGTGCCAGCAGCCAAGGACAGAACCAAGAGACCCAGTACTTC.

The chain carries TRBV3-1 (or the pseudogene TRBV3-2) and TRBJ2-1; 11 nucleotides match TRBD2. The CDR3 totals 17 residues. The V gene end was trimmed by 3 bases and the J gene end by 4 bases; junction bases not matched to a gene: 8. Germline V gene sequence: CDR1 LGHDT, CDR2 YNNKEL (reference sequence). The CDR3 DNA reads as TGTGCCAGCAGCCAGTATGATCTAGCGGGGGGTTACAATGAGCAGTTCTTC. It yields the protein CASSQYDLAGGYNEQFF.

In DNA, the CDR3 is TGTGCCACCCCCGACCGGAGGGGCTACACCTTC. Protein product: CATPDRRGYTF. This sequence joins TRBV6-4 and TRBJ1-2; D is ambiguous. The germline V and J ends were trimmed by 10 bases and 8 bases, with 14 bases remaining between them. The length of the CDR3 is 11 residues. Germline V gene data show CDR1 as MRHNA and CDR2 as SNTAGT.

This chain connects TRBV11-2 to TRBJ1-1, with no clear D. This CDR3 comprises 14 residues. Per germline, CDR1 SGHAT and CDR2 FQNNGV. V lost 5 bases to trimming and J lost 3 bases, with 13 bases between them. CDR3 DNA: TGTGCCAGCAGCCCCCCCATACGGTACACTGAAGCTTTCTTT. Translating gives CASSPPIRYTEAFF.

V and J are TRBV4-3 and TRBJ2-2; TRBD2 matches 9 bases. Germline V gene lookup returns CDR1 LGHNA and CDR2 YSLEER. V lost 0 bases and J lost 3; bases outside the gene matches: 8. The CDR3 spans 18 residues. Here the CDR3 DNA reads TGCGCCAGCAGCCAAGATTGGGCGGGGGGGCCCGACACCGGGGAGCTGTTTTTT. Its protein is CASSQDWAGGPDTGELFF.

The rearrangement joins TRBV24-1 to TRBJ1-5, with D perhaps TRBD1 (5 bases). Per the germline V gene, CDR1 is KGHDR and CDR2 is SFDVKD. The CDR3 sequence is 13 residues long. V shed 4 bases and J shed 14 bases, with 17 bases lying between them. The CDR3 protein is CATSESGLGLKHF. For the CDR3, the DNA is TGTGCCACCAGTGAGTCGGGTCTGGGGCTGAAGCATTTT.

V and J are TRBV7-2 and TRBJ1-2; a weak D match, TRBD1 (5 bases). CDR1 is SGHTA, CDR2 FQGNSA, per germline. Trimming pared 5 bases from V and 4 bases from J, leaving 23 bases between. This CDR3 contains 17 residues. DNA for the CDR3: TGTGCCAGCAGCCCCCATTTCATCTGGGGCGTCTCCTATGGCTACACCTTC. This codes for CASSPHFIWGVSYGYTF.

CDR3 residues: CASTQTGAGTDTQYF. In nucleotides, the CDR3 is TGTGCCAGCACCCAAACAGGGGCTGGGACAGATACGCAGTATTTT. The V call is TRBV11-2, the J call TRBJ2-3; 7 bases agree with TRBD1. CDR1 and CDR2 from the germline V gene are SGHAT and FQNNGV. V lost 7 bases and J lost 3; bases outside the gene matches: 10. The CDR3 is 15 residues long.

This chain links TRBV30 with TRBJ2-5, with 9 bases identical to TRBD1. This CDR3 has 11 residues. The germline gives CDR1 GTSNPN, CDR2 SVGIG (reference sequence). Losses at the gene ends were 8 bases for V and 3 bases for J; bases not matched to a gene: 1. This chain's CDR3 is CARQGEETQYF. Written as DNA, the CDR3 is TGTGCCCGACAGGGGGAAGAGACCCAGTACTTC.